The TCR beta chain under discussion was sequenced for a study of regulatory and conventional T cells in RAG deficiency. Regarding the study as a whole: Shorter CDR3s in all patient subsets; >75% Treg-Tconv overlap in Omenn. Compared with controls, unique Treg TCR beta sequences dropped approximately 100-fold in Omenn syndrome and CID/AS. Control T-cell subsets had markedly higher Shannon entropy and lower Simpson indices than RAG-deficient patients.

The sorted regulatory T cells were CD4+, CD25-high and CD127-low, with genomic DNA sequenced. TCRdb keeps only in-frame clones here, not all; method: immunoSEQ multiplex PCR. The data show fewer than 20,000 clones, approximately 86% seen once. A remark on this clone: What it binds is not known.

These data were likewise used in another study, on regulatory T cells. As that report states: The primer mix had 52 TRBV and 13 TRBJ primers. Regulatory T cells showed the strongest V-J pair restriction and V/J gene skewing among patient repertoires.

This receptor was taken from a human donor in good health. The sample taken for sequencing was Tregs sorted from blood.

CDR3 residues: CASSISTPTSLSTPEAFF. The CDR3 DNA sequence: TGTGCCAGTAGTATATCGACCCCCACATCACTATCAACCCCTGAAGCTTTCTTT. The chain has TRBV19 and TRBJ1-1, with no clear D. Trimming pared 2 bases from V and 6 bases from J, leaving 25 bases between. The CDR3 is made up of 18 amino acids. The germline V gene has CDR1 LNHDA and CDR2 SQIVND (reference sequence). The full variable domain, in which reference TRBV19 and TRBJ1-1 provide the parts outside the CDR3, is DGGITQSPKYLFRKEGQNVTLSCEQNLNHDAMYWYRQDPGQGLRLIYYSQIVNDFQKGDIAEGYSVSREKKESFPLTVTSAQKNPTAFYLCASSISTPTSLSTPEAFFGQGTRLTVV.